These 22 T cell receptor beta chains came from one sample sequenced in a study of glioma-infiltrating T cells. Using RNA template, CDR3s of TCR alpha and beta were amplified with iRepertoire arm-PCR. MiXCR, applied by TCRdb to the multiplex PCR reads, yields one record per CDR3 protein. Altogether roughly 100,000 distinct CDR3 sequences are present, about 30% being singletons, with the ten largest covering roughly 45%. Sequenced sample: glioma tissue, nonneoplastic brain tissue, or PBMCs (not recorded which). These receptors all come from a human donor with low-grade glioma or glioblastoma, undergoing nonglioma brain surgery, or in good health (not recorded which).

On this clonotype: A much larger clone sits a single nucleotide away, making a read error possible. V is TRBV4-1 and J is TRBJ1-1; D is perhaps TRBD1 (6 bases). The CDR3 has 14 amino acids. The germline V gene encodes CDR1 MGHRA and CDR2 YSYEKL. The CDR3 sequence: CASNQQQGNTEAFF. For the CDR3, the DNA is TGTGCCAGCAACCAACAACAGGGGAACACTGAAGCTTTCTTT.

This clonotype has a handful of counts. The conserved closing phenylalanine or tryptophan is absent in this CDR3, likely reflecting a read error. Written as DNA, the CDR3 is TGCGCCAGCAGCCACAATGCTAACTATGGCTACACCCTC. It encodes CASSHNANYGYTL. The genes are TRBV5-1 and TRBJ1-2; no clear D gene. Germline lookup yields CDR1 SGHRS and CDR2 YFSETQ. V was pared by 4 bases and J by 0 bases, with 7 bases between. The CDR3 totals 13 residues.

Many counts were recorded for this clonotype. V gene TRBV6-1 combines with J gene TRBJ1-1; D not resolved. The CDR3 consists of 13 residues. From germline, CDR1 is MNHNS and CDR2 SASEGT. With 7 bases removed from V and 2 bases from J, the gap between germline ends came to 11 bases. CDR3 residues: CASIGRGNTEAFF. The CDR3 coding sequence is TGTGCCAGCATTGGACGGGGTAACACTGAAGCTTTCTTT.

Many counts were recorded for this clonotype. This chain links TRBV6-6 with TRBJ1-3; D is ambiguous. V gave up 0 bases and J gave up 0 bases, with 6 bases separating them. The CDR3 runs to 15 residues. Germline lookup yields CDR1 MNHNY and CDR2 SVGAGI (reference sequence). The CDR3 region is CASSYSRDSGNTIYF. CDR3 DNA sequence: TGTGCCAGCAGTTACTCTCGGGACTCTGGAAACACCATATATTTT.

This chain connects TRBV29-1 to TRBJ2-3; D call uncertain. The germline gives CDR1 SQVTM, CDR2 ANQGSEA. Trimming pared 4 bases from V and 6 bases from J, leaving 14 bases between. The CDR3 runs 13 residues. The CDR3 bases are TGCAGCGTTGCAGAGCCCTCCCACGATACGCAGTATTTT. This encodes CSVAEPSHDTQYF.

The rearrangement links TRBV4-1 to TRBJ2-3; a weak D match, TRBD1 (6 bases). Germline CDR1 is MGHRA and CDR2 is YSYEKL. The V end lost 0 bases, the J end lost 4 bases, and 17 bases lay between the germline ends. The CDR3 totals 17 residues. The CDR3 sequence: CASSQDPRQEQADTQYF. In nucleotides, the CDR3 is TGCGCCAGCAGCCAAGATCCCCGACAGGAGCAAGCAGATACGCAGTATTTT.

This clonotype was observed at least ten times. The chain has TRBV28 and TRBJ2-7, with D perhaps matching TRBD1 (7 bases). The germline gives CDR1 MDHEN, CDR2 SYDVKM. The CDR3 is 21 residues long. V lost 4 bases and J lost 2, with 33 bases in between. This CDR3 reads CASSSAVLRGRGDPQPYEQYF. In DNA form, the CDR3 reads TGTGCCAGCAGTTCGGCTGTCCTTAGGGGGCGCGGGGACCCTCAGCCCTACGAGCAGTACTTC.

In this sample, this clonotype turned up many times. CDR3 bases: TGTGCCAGCAGTCCCCTAGCGGGGGGGCACGAGACCCAGTACTTC. Translating gives CASSPLAGGHETQYF. The chain carries TRBV6-1 and TRBJ2-5; 12 nucleotides match TRBD2. Per the germline V gene, CDR1 is MNHNS and CDR2 is SASEGT. The CDR3 has 15 residues. Trimming cost V 5 bases and J 5 bases; bases outside gene matches: 6.

This clonotype came up a few times. One end of the junction fails to match germline, which may point to a read error. V and J are TRBV7-7 and TRBJ2-3, with 11 bases lining up with TRBD2. The CDR3 loop spans 18 amino acids. The V gene's germline CDR1 is SSHAT and CDR2 FNYEAQ (reference sequence). The chain's CDR3 is CASSPLAGATPSTDTQYF. Written as DNA, the CDR3 is TGTGCTAGCAGCCCACTAGCGGGGGCCACCCCGAGCACAGATACGCAGTATTTT.

This clonotype was picked up many times. The gene calls are TRBV28 and TRBJ1-6; D ambiguous. The CDR3 loop spans 15 amino acids. Trimming took off 8 bases at V and 10 bases at J, with 21 bases between the two ends. Germline V lookup: CDR1 MDHEN, CDR2 SYDVKM. CDR3 sequence reads: CASSTLREGDSPLHF. Written as DNA, the CDR3 is TGTGCCAGCTCCACCCTACGCGAGGGAGACTCACCCCTCCACTTT.

This clonotype was seen many times. The chain recombines TRBV4-1 with TRBJ2-5; D unresolved. V gave up 3 bases and J gave up 2 bases, with 16 bases separating them. CDR1 is MGHRA and CDR2 is YSYEKL in the germline V gene. CDR3 length: 16 amino acids. CDR3 nucleotides: TGCGCCAGCAGCCAGTCTTTCGACGAAAGGCAAGAGACCCAGTACTTC. Translation gives CASSQSFDERQETQYF.

In this sample, this clonotype turned up once. This clone may be a read error of a much larger clone one base away. The rearrangement joins TRBV2 to TRBJ2-1, with no clear D. The CDR3 loop spans 15 amino acids. The germline V gene encodes CDR1 SNHLY and CDR2 FYNNEI. The CDR3 DNA reads TGTGCCAGCAGTGATTGGGTAGGGTCCTACAATGAGCGGTTCTTC. Its translation: CASSDWVGSYNERFF. Complete variable domain (other parts from reference TRBV2 and TRBJ2-1): EPEVTQTPSHQVTQMGQEVILRCVPISNHLYFYWYRQILGQKVEFLVSFYNNEISEKSEIFDDQFSVERPDGSNFTLKIRSTKLEDSAMYFCASSDWVGSYNERFFGPGTRLTVL.

The chain joins TRBV2 to TRBJ2-7; D uncertain. The CDR3 covers 11 residues. The ends were cut back, 8 bases at V and 3 bases at J, with 8 bases in the middle. Germline values: CDR1 SNHLY, CDR2 FYNNEI. The CDR3 loop is CASQQIYEQYF. The CDR3 coding sequence is TGTGCCAGCCAACAGATCTACGAGCAGTACTTC.

The chain combines TRBV27 with TRBJ2-5; 15 bases fit TRBD2. CDR3 size: 19 residues. After removal of 3 bases from V and 1 base from J, the junction contained 9 bases not matched to a gene. Germline assignment: CDR1 MNHEY and CDR2 SMNVEV (reference sequence). The DNA of the CDR3 is TGTGCCAGCAGTTTGTTTCCGGGACTAGCGGGGGGCCGCCAAGAGACCCAGTACTTC. Translation gives CASSLFPGLAGGRQETQYF.

The gene calls are TRBV2 and TRBJ2-3, with D possibly TRBD2 on 5 matching bases. The length of the CDR3 is 15 residues. Trimming took 8 bases from V and 4 from J, leaving 19 bases between them. Germline loops: CDR1 SNHLY, CDR2 FYNNEI. CDR3 residues: CASRPQAVGSDTQYF. The DNA of the CDR3 is TGTGCCAGCCGACCACAAGCGGTGGGGTCAGATACGCAGTATTTT.

This clonotype was counted a few times. This chain connects TRBV11-2 to TRBJ2-3; a weak D match, TRBD2 (5 bases). Germline assignment: CDR1 SGHAT and CDR2 FQNNGV. The length of the CDR3 is 16 residues. The ends were cut back, 0 bases at V and 1 base at J, with 11 bases in the middle. The CDR3 region has the DNA TGTGCCAGCAGCTTAGAGGATGGGAGTGGCACAGATACGCAGTATTTT. The encoded protein is CASSLEDGSGTDTQYF.

This clonotype was seen ten or more times. V and J are TRBV20-1 and TRBJ2-3; 7 nucleotides align to TRBD2. Germline V gene sequence: CDR1 DFQATT, CDR2 SNEGSKA (reference sequence). The CDR3 has 13 residues. The V segment lost 6 bases and the J segment 3 bases; nucleotides outside the gene matches: 6. For the CDR3, the DNA is TGCAGTGCGACTAGCCTTACGACAGATACGCAGTATTTT. Protein: CSATSLTTDTQYF.

This clonotype has only one observation. This may arise from a read error, as a much more abundant clone is one base away. The genes are TRBV20-1 and TRBJ1-5; 10 bases are a match to TRBD1. Germline lookup yields CDR1 DFQATT and CDR2 SNEGSKA (reference sequence). V shed 4 bases, J shed 9 bases, and the junction held 9 bases outside the gene matches. This CDR3 is built from 14 residues. This chain's CDR3 is CSAKTGGAPRPQHF. The CDR3 DNA sequence: TGCAGTGCTAAGACAGGGGGCGCCCCTCGGCCCCAGCATTTT.

The sample holds many counts of this clonotype. The chain combines TRBV18 with TRBJ1-1, with 7 bases lining up with TRBD1. Looked up from germline, CDR1 is KGHSH and CDR2 is LQKENI. Unmatched junction bases numbered 6, after V lost 2 bases and J lost 0 bases. This CDR3 region has 16 residues. CDR3 DNA: TGTGCCAGCTCACCAGGGACAGTAGGAATGAACACTGAAGCTTTCTTT. It encodes CASSPGTVGMNTEAFF.

This clonotype showed up just a few times. This sequence joins TRBV5-4 and TRBJ1-1; 8 nucleotides line up with TRBD1. CDR3 length: 14 residues. After removal of 8 bases from V and 5 bases from J, the junction contained 11 bases not matched to a gene. Germline-derived CDR1 and CDR2 are SGHNT and YYREEE (reference sequence). As DNA, the CDR3 is TGTGCCAGTGGATTGGACAGGGCGACGACTGAAGCTTTCTTT. This encodes CASGLDRATTEAFF.

This clonotype was recorded at least ten times. V is TRBV18 and J is TRBJ2-5; weak D call: TRBD1 (6 bases). There are 13 residues in the CDR3. Germline V gene sequence: CDR1 KGHSH, CDR2 LQKENI. Trimming took 5 bases from V and 5 from J, leaving 12 bases between them. The CDR3 protein is CASSKGDRETQYF. For the CDR3, the DNA is TGTGCCAGCTCAAAGGGGGATCGTGAGACCCAGTACTTC.

This clonotype came up a few times. The gene calls are TRBV4-1 and TRBJ2-3; 10 bases match TRBD2. Germline CDR1 reads MGHRA; CDR2 reads YSYEKL. The V segment lost 4 bases and the J segment 4 bases; nucleotides outside the gene matches: 5. The CDR3 length is 15 residues. The CDR3 nucleotides are TGCGCCAGCAGCCCGGAGCGGGGGGGCGCAGATACGCAGTATTTT. Encoded protein: CASSPERGGADTQYF.